This TCR beta chain appears in the sequencing data of a study of PD-1 blockade in classical Hodgkin lymphoma (TCRdb year 2020). General notes on the study: Nivolumab dosing was 3 mg/kg intravenously every 2 weeks, continuing until either disease progression or unacceptable toxicity. A peripheral blood immune signature of response to PD-1 blockade in classical Hodgkin lymphoma was defined using TCR beta sequencing and CyTOF. What the study reported, not specific to this receptor: A significant rise by C4D1 was seen in CD4+ but not CD8+ TCR diversity (p=0.0027 vs p=0.16), with the rise being most apparent in complete responders (p=0.02). Baseline diversity similar to that of newly diagnosed patients was observed in trial patients achieving complete response, whereas significantly lower diversity was observed in partial responders and progressors. Newly diagnosed patients were reported to have lower baseline TCR diversity than healthy donors, and relapsed/refractory patients were reported to have lower baseline TCR diversity still. Only a single clinical trial cohort was studied, and what caused the repertoire differences, possibly disease activity or prior therapy, remained undefined. Patients starting nivolumab less than 1 year after ASCT had lower diversity and were excluded from later analyses to avoid confounding by immune reconstitution.

There are 13 amino acids in the CDR3, from cysteine to phenylalanine inclusive. Left in the record is the CDR3 DNA by itself, 39 bases read in frame from the first base. Trimming costs V 5 bases and J 4 bases, and their ends lie 9 bases apart. The germline V gene (reference sequence) supplies CDR1 LNHDA and CDR2 SQIVND. In the paper's terms, the time point label means: cycle 1 day 1 (C1D1), immediately before nivolumab initiation. All trial patients had relapsed after autologous stem cell transplantation, with cohorts A, B and C differing in prior brentuximab vedotin exposure. The trial cohort was composed of some 57 patients with relapsed/refractory classical Hodgkin lymphoma, for whom complete response, partial response or progressive disease was recorded as best overall response. In the multi-cohort phase II CheckMate 205 trial, trial patients received single-agent nivolumab. An independent review committee assessed best overall response using the 2007 International Working Group response criteria. Trial PBMCs were collected just before the start of nivolumab (C1D1) and during therapy at cycle 2 day 1 and cycle 4 day 1. Peripheral blood was collected in 8 mL Vacutainer Cell Preparation Tubes, from which PBMCs were isolated by centrifugation and then cryopreserved.

As for this clone: Its specific antigen is unknown. No per-base quality is available; no much larger clone lies one base away.

Genomic DNA was isolated using the Qiagen DNeasy kit from unsorted PBMCs as well as from negatively selected CD4+ and CD8+ fractions. TCR beta CDR3 regions were amplified by immunoSEQ multiplex PCR using primers annealing to V and J segments. A synthetic immune receptor repertoire was used to minimize amplification bias, and any residual bias was removed computationally once sequencing was done. The authors processed their data as follows. Custom Python scripts were used to quantify repertoire diversity as the Shannon entropy index. Unsorted, CD4+ and CD8+ repertoires were analyzed separately, except for combined analyses in which CD4+ and CD8+ sequences were merged in silico. Clonal expansion was defined as a frequency increase of at least 2-fold after treatment compared with C1D1, and clones undetected at baseline were assigned a pseudocount of 0.5. Clones with 0 or 1 copy at C1D1 were defined as singleton clones, while clones with 2 or more copies were defined as non-singleton clones. By matching protein sequences in sorted samples from the same patient, clones expanded in unsorted samples were annotated as CD4+, CD8+ or unknown. Wilcoxon tests on paired samples were used to test diversity changes from C1D1 to C4D1. Sourced from immuneACCESS, this table was stored by TCRdb with only in-frame sequences that have V and J called. A share of the clones is absent; for the studies checked, an unresolved V gene accounts for under half, and the remainder has no known explanation. V and J calls and clone size come straight from that table; D and trimming were deduced from the DNA. The sample data list almost 100,000 clones, and roughly 92% of these were observed just once. Less than 3% of the sample is in the top ten clones.

The clonotype originates from a human donor with classical Hodgkin lymphoma. Sample: peripheral blood mononuclear cells (PBMCs), taken at baseline. The V and J segments used are TRBV19 and TRBJ1-5; 6 matching bases give a weak D call of TRBD1. The DNA sequence reads TGTGCCAGTAGTTCACAGGGTAATCAGCCCCAGCATTTT. This yields the protein CASSSQGNQPQHF. Where the CDR3 stops, the reference TRBV19 and TRBJ1-5 genes take over; the full variable domain is DGGITQSPKYLFRKEGQNVTLSCEQNLNHDAMYWYRQDPGQGLRLIYYSQIVNDFQKGDIAEGYSVSREKKESFPLTVTSAQKNPTAFYLCASSSQGNQPQHFGDGTRLSIL.